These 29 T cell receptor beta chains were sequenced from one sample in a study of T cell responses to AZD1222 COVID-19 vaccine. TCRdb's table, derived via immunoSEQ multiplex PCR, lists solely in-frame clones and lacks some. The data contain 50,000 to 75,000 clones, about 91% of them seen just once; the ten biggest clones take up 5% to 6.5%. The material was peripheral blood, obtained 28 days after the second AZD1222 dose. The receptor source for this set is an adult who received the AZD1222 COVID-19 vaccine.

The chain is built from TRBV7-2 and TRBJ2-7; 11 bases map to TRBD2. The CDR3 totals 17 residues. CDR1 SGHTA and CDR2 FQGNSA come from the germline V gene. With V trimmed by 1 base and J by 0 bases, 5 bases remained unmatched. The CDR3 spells CASSLDIAGGISYEQYF. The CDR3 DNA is TGTGCCAGCAGCTTAGACATAGCGGGAGGGATCTCCTACGAGCAGTACTTC. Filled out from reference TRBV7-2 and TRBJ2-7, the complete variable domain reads GAGVSQSPSNKVTEKGKDVELRCDPISGHTALYWYRQSLGQGLEFLIYFQGNSAPDKSGLPSDRFSAERTGGSVSTLTIQRTQQEDSAVYLCASSLDIAGGISYEQYFGPGTRLTVT.

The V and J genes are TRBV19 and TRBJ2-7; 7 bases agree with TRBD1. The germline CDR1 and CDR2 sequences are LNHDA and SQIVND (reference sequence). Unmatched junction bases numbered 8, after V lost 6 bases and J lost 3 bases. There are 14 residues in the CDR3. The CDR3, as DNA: TGTGCCAGTAGAAAAGGGACAGCCAACTACGAGCAGTACTTC. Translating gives CASRKGTANYEQYF.

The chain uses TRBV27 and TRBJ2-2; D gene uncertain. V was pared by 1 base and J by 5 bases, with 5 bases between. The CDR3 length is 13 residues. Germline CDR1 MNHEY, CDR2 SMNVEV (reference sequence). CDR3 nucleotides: TGTGCCAGCAGTTTATACGGGACCGGGGAGCTGTTTTTT. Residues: CASSLYGTGELFF.

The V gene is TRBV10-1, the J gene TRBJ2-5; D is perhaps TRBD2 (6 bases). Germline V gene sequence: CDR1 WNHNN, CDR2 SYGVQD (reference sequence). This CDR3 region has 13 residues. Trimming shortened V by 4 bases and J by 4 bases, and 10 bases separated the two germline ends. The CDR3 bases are TGCGCCAGCAGTGCGGGGGTCCCAGAGACCCAGTACTTC. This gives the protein CASSAGVPETQYF.

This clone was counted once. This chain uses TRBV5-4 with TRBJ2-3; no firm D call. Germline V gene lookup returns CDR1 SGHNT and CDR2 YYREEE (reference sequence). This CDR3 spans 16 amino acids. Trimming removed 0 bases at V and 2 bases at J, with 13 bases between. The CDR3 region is CASSLADGDFTDTQYF. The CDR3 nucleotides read TGTGCCAGCAGCTTGGCCGACGGCGATTTCACAGATACGCAGTATTTT.

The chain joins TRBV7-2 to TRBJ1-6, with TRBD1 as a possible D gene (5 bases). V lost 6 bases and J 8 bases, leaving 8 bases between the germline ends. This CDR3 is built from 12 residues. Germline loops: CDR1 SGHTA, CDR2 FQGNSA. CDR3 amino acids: CASRGDDSPLHF. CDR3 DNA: TGTGCCAGCAGGGGGGATGATTCACCCCTCCACTTT.

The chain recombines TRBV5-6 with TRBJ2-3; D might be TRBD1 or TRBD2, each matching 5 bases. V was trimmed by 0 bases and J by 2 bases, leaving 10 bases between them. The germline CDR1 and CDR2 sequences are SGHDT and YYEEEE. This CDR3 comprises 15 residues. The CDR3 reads CASSLVGRNTDTQYF. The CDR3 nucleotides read TGTGCCAGCAGCTTGGTGGGACGGAACACAGATACGCAGTATTTT. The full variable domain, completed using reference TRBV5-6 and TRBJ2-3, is DAGVTQSPTHLIKTRGQQVTLRCSPKSGHDTVSWYQQALGQGPQFIFQYYEEEERQRGNFPDRFSGHQFPNYSSELNVNALLLGDSALYLCASSLVGRNTDTQYFGPGTRLTVL.

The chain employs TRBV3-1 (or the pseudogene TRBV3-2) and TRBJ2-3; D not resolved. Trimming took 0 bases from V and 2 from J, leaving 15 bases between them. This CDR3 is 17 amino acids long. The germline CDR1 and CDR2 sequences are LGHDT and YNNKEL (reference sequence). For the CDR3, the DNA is TGTGCCAGCAGCCAAGATTCCCTTCTTGACCCCACAGATACGCAGTATTTT. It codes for CASSQDSLLDPTDTQYF.

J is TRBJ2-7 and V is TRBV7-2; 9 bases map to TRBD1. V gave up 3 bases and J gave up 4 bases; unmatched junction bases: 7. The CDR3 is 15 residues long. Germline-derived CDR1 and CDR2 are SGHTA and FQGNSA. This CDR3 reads CASSFVGQGKYEQYF. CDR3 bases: TGTGCCAGCAGCTTCGTAGGACAGGGGAAGTACGAGCAGTACTTC.

CDR3 DNA: TGCGCCAGCAGGACTAGCGGGGGCACCGGGGAGCTGTTTTTT. Translating gives CASRTSGGTGELFF. The rearrangement links TRBV10-2 to TRBJ2-2, with TRBD2 matching 12 bases. Unmatched junction bases numbered 0, after V lost 6 bases and J lost 4 bases. CDR1 and CDR2 from the germline V gene are WSHSY and SAAADI. The CDR3 spans 14 residues.

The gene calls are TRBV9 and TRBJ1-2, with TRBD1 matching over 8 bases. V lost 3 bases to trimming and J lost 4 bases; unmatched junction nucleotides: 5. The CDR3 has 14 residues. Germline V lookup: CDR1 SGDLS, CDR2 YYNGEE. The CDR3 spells CASSGTGNSYGYTF. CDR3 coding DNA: TGTGCCAGCAGCGGGACAGGGAACTCCTATGGCTACACCTTC.

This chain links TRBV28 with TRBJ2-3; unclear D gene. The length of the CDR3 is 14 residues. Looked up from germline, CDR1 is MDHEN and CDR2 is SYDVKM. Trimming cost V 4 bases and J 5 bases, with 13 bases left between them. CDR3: CASSSQAAEDTQYF. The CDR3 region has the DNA TGTGCCAGCAGTTCCCAGGCGGCGGAAGATACGCAGTATTTT.

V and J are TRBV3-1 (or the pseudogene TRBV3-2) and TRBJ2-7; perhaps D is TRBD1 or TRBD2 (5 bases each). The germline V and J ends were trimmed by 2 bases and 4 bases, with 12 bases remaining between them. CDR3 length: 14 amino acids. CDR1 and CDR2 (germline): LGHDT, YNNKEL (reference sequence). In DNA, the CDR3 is TGTGCCAGCAGCCAACGGGACGGCGCGTACGAGCAGTACTTC. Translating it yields CASSQRDGAYEQYF.

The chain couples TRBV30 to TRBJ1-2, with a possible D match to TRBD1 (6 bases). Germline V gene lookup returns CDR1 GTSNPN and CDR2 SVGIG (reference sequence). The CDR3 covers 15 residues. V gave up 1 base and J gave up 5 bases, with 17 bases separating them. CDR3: CAWSARRTELYGYTF. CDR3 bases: TGTGCCTGGAGTGCTCGTAGGACAGAGCTATATGGCTACACCTTC.

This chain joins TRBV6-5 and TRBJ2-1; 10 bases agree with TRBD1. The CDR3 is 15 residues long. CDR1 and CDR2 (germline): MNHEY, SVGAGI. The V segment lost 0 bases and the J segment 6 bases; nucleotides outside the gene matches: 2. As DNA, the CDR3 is TGTGCCAGCAGTTACTCGGGACAGGGGATCAATGAGCAGTTCTTC. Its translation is CASSYSGQGINEQFF.

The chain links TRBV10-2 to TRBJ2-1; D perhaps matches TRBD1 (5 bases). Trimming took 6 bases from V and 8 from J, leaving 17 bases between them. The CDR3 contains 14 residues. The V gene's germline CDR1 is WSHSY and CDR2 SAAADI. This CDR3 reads CASSGRAGLYEQFF. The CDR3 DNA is TGCGCCAGCAGCGGCAGGGCCGGGCTATATGAGCAGTTCTTC.

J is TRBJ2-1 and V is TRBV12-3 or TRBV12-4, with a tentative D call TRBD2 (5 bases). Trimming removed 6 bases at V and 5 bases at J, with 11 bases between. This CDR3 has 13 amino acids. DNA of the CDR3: TGTGCCAGCAGATCAAGCGGACACAATGAGCAGTTCTTC. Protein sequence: CASRSSGHNEQFF.

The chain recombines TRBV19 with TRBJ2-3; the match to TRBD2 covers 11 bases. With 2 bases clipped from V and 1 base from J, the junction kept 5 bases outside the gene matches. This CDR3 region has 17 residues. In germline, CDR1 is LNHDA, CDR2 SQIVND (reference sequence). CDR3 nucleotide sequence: TGTGCCAGTAGTATAAGGTCACTAGCGGGAGGCACAGATACGCAGTATTTT. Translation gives CASSIRSLAGGTDTQYF.

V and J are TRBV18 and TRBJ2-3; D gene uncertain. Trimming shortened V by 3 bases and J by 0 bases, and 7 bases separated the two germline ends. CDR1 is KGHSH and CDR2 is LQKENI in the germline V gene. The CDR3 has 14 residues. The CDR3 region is CASSPDISTDTQYF. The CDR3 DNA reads TGTGCCAGCTCACCTGACATTAGCACAGATACGCAGTATTTT.

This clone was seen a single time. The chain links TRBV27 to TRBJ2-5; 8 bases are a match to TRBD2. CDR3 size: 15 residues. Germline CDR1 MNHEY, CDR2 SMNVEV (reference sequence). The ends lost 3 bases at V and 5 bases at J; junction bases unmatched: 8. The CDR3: CASSLISGRHETQYF. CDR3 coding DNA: TGTGCCAGCAGTTTGATCAGCGGGAGACACGAGACCCAGTACTTC.

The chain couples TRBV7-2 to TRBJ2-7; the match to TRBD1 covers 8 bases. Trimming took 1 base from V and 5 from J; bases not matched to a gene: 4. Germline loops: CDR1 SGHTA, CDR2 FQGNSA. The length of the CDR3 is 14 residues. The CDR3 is CASSLDRGSNEQYF. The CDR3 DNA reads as TGTGCCAGCAGCTTAGACAGGGGGAGTAACGAGCAGTACTTC. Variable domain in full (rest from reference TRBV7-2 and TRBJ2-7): GAGVSQSPSNKVTEKGKDVELRCDPISGHTALYWYRQSLGQGLEFLIYFQGNSAPDKSGLPSDRFSAERTGGSVSTLTIQRTQQEDSAVYLCASSLDRGSNEQYFGPGTRLTVT.

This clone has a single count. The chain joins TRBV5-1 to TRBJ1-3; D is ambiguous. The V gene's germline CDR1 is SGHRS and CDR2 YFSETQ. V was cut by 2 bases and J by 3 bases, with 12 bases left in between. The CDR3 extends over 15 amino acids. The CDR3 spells CASSFDRRGGNTIYF. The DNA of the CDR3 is TGCGCCAGCAGCTTCGATCGCCGCGGTGGAAACACCATATATTTT.

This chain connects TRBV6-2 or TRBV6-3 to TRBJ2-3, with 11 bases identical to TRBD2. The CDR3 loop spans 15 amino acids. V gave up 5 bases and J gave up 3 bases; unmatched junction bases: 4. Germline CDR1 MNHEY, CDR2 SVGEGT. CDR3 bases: TGTGCCAGCAGTCTCGGGACTAGCGGTACAGATACGCAGTATTTT. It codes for CASSLGTSGTDTQYF.

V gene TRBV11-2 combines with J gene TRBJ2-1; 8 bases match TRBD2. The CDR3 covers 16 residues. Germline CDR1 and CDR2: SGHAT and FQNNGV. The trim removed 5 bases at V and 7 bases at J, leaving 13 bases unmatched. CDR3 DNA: TGTGCCAGCAGCCGAAATGACGGGAGGGTAGGGAATGAGCAGTTCTTC. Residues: CASSRNDGRVGNEQFF.

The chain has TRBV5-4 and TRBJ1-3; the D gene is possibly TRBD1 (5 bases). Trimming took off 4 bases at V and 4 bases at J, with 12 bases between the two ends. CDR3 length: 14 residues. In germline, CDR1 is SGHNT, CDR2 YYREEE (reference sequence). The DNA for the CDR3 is TGTGCCAGCAGCCCAGGGCTAGGGGGAAACACCATATATTTT. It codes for CASSPGLGGNTIYF.

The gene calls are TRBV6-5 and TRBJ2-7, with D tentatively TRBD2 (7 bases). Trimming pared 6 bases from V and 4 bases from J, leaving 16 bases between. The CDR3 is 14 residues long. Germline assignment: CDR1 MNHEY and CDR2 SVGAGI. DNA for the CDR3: TGTGCCAGCAGCTTTTTAGGGGGGGTGTACGAGCAGTACTTC. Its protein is CASSFLGGVYEQYF.

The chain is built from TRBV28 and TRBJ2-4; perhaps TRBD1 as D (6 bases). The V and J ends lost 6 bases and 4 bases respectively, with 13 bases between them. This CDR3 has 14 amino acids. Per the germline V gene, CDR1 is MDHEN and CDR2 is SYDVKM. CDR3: CASSNRDTKNIQYF. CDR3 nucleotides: TGTGCCAGCAGCAACCGGGACACAAAAAACATTCAGTACTTC.

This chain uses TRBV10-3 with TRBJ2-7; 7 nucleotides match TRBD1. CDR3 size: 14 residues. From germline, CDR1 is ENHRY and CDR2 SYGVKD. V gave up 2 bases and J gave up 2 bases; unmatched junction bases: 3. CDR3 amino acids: CAISEIGTAYEQYF. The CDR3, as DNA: TGTGCCATCAGTGAGATAGGGACAGCCTACGAGCAGTACTTC.

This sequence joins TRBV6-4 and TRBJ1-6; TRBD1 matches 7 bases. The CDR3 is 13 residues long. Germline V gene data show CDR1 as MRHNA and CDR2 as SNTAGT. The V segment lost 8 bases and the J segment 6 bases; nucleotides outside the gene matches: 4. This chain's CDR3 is CASARDSNSPLHF. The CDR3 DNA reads TGTGCCAGCGCCCGGGACAGTAATTCACCCCTCCACTTT.